The clone carrying this TCR beta chain was seen a few times. Its antigen is still unknown. This entry belongs to a study of vaccination and CD4 T cells after COVID-19. Study-wide results and limits: Spike mono-reactive clones accounted for 304 of the 307 vaccine-specific clones found in convalescent patients.

Sequencing of cultured CD4+ T cell DNA used the Oncomine TCR Beta short-read assay. In TCRdb, the PCR reads were re-called with MiXCR into one record per CDR3 protein. The top ten clones hold more than 13% of a sample with roughly 14,000 distinct CDR3 sequences, about 48% of them seen once. Treatment denoted: roughly 11-day PBMC culture with coronavirus spike peptide pools or control peptides (ViraFEST assay). ViraFEST enlarged antigen-specific T cell populations with peptide pools and afterwards sequenced TCRs. The receptor's source is a human donor who had recovered from COVID-19. The sample taken for sequencing was CD4+ T cells from blood, cultured in vitro.

The CDR3 DNA reads as TGTGCCAGCAGCTTAGCTAGCGGAGCTCCAGATACGCAGTATTTT. It codes for CASSLASGAPDTQYF. V and J are TRBV11-2 and TRBJ2-3; 7 nucleotides agree with TRBD2. The germline V gene has CDR1 SGHAT and CDR2 FQNNGV. V gave up 1 base and J gave up 4 bases; unmatched junction bases: 5. The CDR3 covers 15 residues.